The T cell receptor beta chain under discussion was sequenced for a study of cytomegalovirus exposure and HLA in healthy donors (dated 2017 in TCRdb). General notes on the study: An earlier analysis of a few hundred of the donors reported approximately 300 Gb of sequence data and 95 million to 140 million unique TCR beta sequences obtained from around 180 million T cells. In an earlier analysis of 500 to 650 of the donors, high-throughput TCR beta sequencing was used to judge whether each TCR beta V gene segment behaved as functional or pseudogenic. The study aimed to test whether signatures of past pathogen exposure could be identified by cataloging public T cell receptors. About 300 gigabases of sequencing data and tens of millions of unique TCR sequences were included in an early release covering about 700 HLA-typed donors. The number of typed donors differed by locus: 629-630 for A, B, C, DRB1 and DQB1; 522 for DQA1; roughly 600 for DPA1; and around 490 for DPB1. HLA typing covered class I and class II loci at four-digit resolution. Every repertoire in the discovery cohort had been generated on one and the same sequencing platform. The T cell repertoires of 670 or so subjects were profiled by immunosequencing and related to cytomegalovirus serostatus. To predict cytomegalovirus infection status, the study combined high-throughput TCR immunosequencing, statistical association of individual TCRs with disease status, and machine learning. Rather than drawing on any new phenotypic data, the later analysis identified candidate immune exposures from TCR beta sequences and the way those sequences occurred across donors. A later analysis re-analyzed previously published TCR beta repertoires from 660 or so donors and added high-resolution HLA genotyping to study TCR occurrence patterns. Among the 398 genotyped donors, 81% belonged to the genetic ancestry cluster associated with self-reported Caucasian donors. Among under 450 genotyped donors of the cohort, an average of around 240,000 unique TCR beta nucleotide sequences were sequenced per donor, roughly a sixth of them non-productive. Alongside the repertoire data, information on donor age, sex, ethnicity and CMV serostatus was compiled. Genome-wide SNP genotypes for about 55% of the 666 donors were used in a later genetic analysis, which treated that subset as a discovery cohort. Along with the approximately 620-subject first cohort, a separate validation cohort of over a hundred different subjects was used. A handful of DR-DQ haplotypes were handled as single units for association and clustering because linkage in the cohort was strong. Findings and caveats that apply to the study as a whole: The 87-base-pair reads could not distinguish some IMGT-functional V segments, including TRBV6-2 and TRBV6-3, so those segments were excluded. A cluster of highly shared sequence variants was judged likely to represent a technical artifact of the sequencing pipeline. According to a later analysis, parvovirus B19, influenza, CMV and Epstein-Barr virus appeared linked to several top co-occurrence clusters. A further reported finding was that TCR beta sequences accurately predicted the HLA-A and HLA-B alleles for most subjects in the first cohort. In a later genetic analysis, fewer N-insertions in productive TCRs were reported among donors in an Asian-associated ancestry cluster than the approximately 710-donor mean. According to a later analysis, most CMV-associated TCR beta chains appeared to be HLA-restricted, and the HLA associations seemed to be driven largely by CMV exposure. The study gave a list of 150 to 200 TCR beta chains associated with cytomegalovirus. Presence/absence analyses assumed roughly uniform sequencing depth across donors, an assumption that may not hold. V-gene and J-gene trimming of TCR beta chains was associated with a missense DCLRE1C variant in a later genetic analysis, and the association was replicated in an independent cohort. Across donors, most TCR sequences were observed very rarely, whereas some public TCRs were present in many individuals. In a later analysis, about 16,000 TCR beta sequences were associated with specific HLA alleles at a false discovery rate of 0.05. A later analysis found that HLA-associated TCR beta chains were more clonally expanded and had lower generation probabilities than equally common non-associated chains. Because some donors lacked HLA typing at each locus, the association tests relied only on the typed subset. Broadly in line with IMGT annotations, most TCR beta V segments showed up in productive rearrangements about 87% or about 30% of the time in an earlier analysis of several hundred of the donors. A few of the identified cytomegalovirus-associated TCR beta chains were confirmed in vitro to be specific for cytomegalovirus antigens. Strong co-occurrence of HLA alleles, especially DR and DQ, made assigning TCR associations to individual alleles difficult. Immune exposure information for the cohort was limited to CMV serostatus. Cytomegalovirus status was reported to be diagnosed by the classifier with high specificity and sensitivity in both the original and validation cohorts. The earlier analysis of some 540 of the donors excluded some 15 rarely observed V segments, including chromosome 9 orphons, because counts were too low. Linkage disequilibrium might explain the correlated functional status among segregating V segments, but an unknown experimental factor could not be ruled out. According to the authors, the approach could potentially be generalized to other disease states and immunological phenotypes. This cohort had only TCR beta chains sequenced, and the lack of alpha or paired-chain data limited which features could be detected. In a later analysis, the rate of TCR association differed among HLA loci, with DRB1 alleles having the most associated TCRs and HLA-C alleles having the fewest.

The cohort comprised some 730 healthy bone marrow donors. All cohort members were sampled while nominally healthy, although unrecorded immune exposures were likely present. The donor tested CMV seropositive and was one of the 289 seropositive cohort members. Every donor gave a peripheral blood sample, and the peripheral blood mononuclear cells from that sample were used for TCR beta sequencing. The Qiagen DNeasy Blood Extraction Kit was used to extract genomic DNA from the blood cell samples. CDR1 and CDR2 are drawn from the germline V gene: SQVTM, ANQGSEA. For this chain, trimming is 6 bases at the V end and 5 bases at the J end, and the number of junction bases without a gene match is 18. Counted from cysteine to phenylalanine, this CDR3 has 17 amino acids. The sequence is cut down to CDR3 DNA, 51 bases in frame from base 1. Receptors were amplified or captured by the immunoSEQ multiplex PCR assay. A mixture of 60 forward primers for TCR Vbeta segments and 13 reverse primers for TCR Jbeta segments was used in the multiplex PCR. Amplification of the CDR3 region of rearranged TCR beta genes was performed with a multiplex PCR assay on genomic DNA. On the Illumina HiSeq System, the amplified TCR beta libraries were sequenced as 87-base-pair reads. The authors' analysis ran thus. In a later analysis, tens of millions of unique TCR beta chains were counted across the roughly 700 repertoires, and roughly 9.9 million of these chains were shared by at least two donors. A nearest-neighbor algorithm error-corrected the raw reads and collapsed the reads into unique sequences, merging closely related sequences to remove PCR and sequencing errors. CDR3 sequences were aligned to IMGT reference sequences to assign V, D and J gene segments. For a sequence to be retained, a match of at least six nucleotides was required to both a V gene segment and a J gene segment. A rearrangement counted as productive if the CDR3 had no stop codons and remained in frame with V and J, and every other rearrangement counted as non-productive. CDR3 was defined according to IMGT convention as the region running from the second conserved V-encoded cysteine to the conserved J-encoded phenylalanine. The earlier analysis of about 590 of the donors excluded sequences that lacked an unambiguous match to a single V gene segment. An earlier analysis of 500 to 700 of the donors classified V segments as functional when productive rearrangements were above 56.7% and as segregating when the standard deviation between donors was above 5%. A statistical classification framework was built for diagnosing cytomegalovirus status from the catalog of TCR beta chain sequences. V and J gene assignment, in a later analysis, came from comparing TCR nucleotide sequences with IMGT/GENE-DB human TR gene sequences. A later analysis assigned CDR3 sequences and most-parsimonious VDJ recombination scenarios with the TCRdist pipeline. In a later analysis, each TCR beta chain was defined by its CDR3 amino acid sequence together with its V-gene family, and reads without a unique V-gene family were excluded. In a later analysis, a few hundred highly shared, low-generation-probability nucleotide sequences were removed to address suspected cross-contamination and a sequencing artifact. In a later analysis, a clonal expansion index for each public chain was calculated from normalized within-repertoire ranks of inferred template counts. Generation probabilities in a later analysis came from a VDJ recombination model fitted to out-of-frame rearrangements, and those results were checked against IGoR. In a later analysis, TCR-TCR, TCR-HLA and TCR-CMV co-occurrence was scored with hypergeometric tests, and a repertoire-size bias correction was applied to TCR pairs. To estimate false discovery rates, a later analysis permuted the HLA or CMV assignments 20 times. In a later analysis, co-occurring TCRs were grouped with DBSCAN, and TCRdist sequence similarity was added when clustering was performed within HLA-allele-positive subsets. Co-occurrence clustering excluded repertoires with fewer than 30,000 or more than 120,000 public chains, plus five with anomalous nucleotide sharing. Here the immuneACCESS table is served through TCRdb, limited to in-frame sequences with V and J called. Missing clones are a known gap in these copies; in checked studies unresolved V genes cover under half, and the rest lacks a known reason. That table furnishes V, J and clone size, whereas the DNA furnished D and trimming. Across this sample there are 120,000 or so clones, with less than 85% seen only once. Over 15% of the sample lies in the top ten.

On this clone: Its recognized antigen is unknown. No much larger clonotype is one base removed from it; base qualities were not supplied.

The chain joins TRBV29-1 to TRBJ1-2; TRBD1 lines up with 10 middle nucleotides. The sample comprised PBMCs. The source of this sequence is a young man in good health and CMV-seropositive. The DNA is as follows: TGCAGCGTCTACTCAGCCCTATCTGGGACAGGGGCATATGGCTACACCTTC. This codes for CSVYSALSGTGAYGYTF.